The 20 T cell receptor beta chains in this list originate from one sample, sequenced in a study of CD8 T cells in ankylosing spondylitis. Study findings and constraints: A TCR beta motif of eight highly homologous variants appeared characteristic of ankylosing spondylitis blood.

These receptors' antigens are unknown. MiXCR was run by TCRdb on the 5' RACE reads, yielding one entry per CDR3 protein. The table records approximately 550,000 distinct CDR3 sequences, 10% to 15% of them present only once. Sample: blood, either unsorted or a sorted T cell fraction (not recorded which). The receptor set was obtained from a male donor with ankylosing spondylitis.

This chain connects TRBV18 to TRBJ2-4, with D tentatively TRBD2 (6 bases). V lost 3 bases, J lost 2 bases, and 17 bases lay in between. Per germline, CDR1 KGHSH and CDR2 LQKENI. The CDR3 is 17 residues long. CDR3 bases: TGTGCCAGCTCACCTTATCCGGAGGCGGGACCCAAAAACATTCAGTACTTC. Translating it yields CASSPYPEAGPKNIQYF.

This clonotype was observed a few times. The V call is TRBV4-2, the J call TRBJ1-2; weak D call: TRBD1 (6 bases). CDR1 and CDR2 (germline): LGHNA, YNFKEQ. V gave up 1 base and J gave up 4 bases, with 22 bases separating them. The CDR3 is 18 amino acids. CDR3 region: CASSQGTAEGGGPYGYTF. The CDR3 DNA reads TGTGCCAGCAGCCAAGGGACGGCAGAGGGAGGGGGACCCTATGGCTACACCTTC.

The CDR3 protein is CSADRLAGGTDTQYF. The CDR3 nucleotides are TGCAGTGCTGACCGACTAGCGGGAGGCACAGATACGCAGTATTTT. The chain uses TRBV20-1 and TRBJ2-3; TRBD2 matches 12 bases. The CDR3 is 15 amino acids. Germline CDR1 and CDR2: DFQATT and SNEGSKA (reference sequence). The trim removed 5 bases at V and 1 base at J, leaving 4 bases unmatched.

The V and J genes are TRBV2 and TRBJ1-6; 8 nucleotides align to TRBD1. Trimming at V came to 7 bases and at J to 5 bases, leaving 4 bases not matched to a gene. Per germline, CDR1 SNHLY and CDR2 FYNNEI. There are 14 residues in the CDR3. DNA of the CDR3: TGTGCCAGCAACAGGGGGACCGATAATTCACCCCTCCACTTT. Translated, it gives CASNRGTDNSPLHF.

This clonotype appeared a few times. This chain joins TRBV18 and TRBJ2-2, with 12 bases lining up with TRBD2. The germline V gene encodes CDR1 KGHSH and CDR2 LQKENI. The CDR3 extends over 17 amino acids. V shed 0 bases, J shed 5 bases, and the junction held 4 bases outside the gene matches. The CDR3 protein is CASSPPGLAGLTGELFF. The DNA for the CDR3 is TGTGCCAGCTCACCACCGGGACTAGCGGGTTTGACCGGGGAGCTGTTTTTT.

V is TRBV18 and J is TRBJ2-3; 7 positions agree with TRBD2. The length of the CDR3 is 16 residues. V lost 3 bases to trimming and J lost 0 bases; unmatched junction nucleotides: 6. The germline gives CDR1 KGHSH, CDR2 LQKENI. The CDR3 protein is CASSPDAGVSTDTQYF. The CDR3 DNA reads TGTGCCAGCTCACCCGATGCGGGAGTTAGCACAGATACGCAGTATTTT.

The V call is TRBV5-1, the J call TRBJ2-5; TRBD2 matches 8 bases. The trim removed 1 base at V and 3 bases at J, leaving 2 bases unmatched. Germline assignment: CDR1 SGHRS and CDR2 YFSETQ. The CDR3 consists of 14 residues. The CDR3 is CASSLLSGKETQYF. CDR3 nucleotide sequence: TGCGCCAGCAGCTTGCTTAGCGGGAAAGAGACCCAGTACTTC.

This clonotype has at least ten counts. The chain recombines TRBV4-2 with TRBJ2-1; 13 bases line up with TRBD2. Per the germline V gene, CDR1 is LGHNA and CDR2 is YNFKEQ. This CDR3 is 15 amino acids long. V was clipped by 0 bases and J by 9 bases; unmatched bases: 2. As DNA, the CDR3 is TGTGCCAGCAGCCAAGATTGGACTAGCGGGGGTGAGCAGTTCTTC. Residues: CASSQDWTSGGEQFF.

This clonotype was seen ten or more times. This sequence joins TRBV12-3 or TRBV12-4 and TRBJ2-5, with 7 bases aligning to TRBD2. V shed 7 bases, J shed 4 bases, and the junction held 12 bases outside the gene matches. The CDR3 totals 15 residues. The CDR3 is CASTGSGILGETQYF. As DNA, the CDR3 is TGTGCCAGCACAGGAAGCGGGATATTGGGAGAGACCCAGTACTTC.

This clonotype was seen repeatedly, ten times or more. The V gene is TRBV20-1, the J gene TRBJ2-3, with 10 positions matching TRBD1. The CDR3 runs 15 residues. V shed 2 bases, J shed 5 bases, and the junction held 7 bases outside the gene matches. Germline V CDR1 and CDR2: DFQATT, SNEGSKA (reference sequence). CDR3 sequence reads: CSARILGTGEDTQYF. The CDR3 nucleotides are TGCAGTGCTAGAATTCTAGGGACAGGGGAAGATACGCAGTATTTT.

This clonotype has ten or more counts. CDR3 protein: CASSLFRNPQETQYF. The CDR3 coding sequence is TGTGCCAGCAGTTTATTTAGAAATCCCCAAGAGACCCAGTACTTC. The chain couples TRBV12-3 or TRBV12-4 to TRBJ2-5; no firm D call. The V gene lost 2 bases and the J gene lost 1 base, with 11 bases spanning the gap. The CDR3 sequence is 15 residues long.

The chain couples TRBV10-3 to TRBJ2-5; tentative D call: TRBD1 (5 bases). Between the trimmed V and J ends, which lost 7 bases and 4 bases, there was a span of 13 bases. There are 13 residues in the CDR3. The germline CDR1 and CDR2 sequences are ENHRY and SYGVKD. This CDR3 reads CAITYGQGETQYF. The CDR3 DNA sequence: TGTGCCATCACCTACGGTCAGGGAGAGACCCAGTACTTC.

This clonotype showed up many times. This chain links TRBV5-1 with TRBJ2-2, with TRBD1 as a possible D gene (6 bases). Germline CDR1 reads SGHRS; CDR2 reads YFSETQ. This CDR3 has 14 residues. The V gene lost 4 bases and the J gene lost 3 bases, with 10 bases spanning the gap. CDR3 nucleotide sequence: TGCGCCAGCAGCCCACAGGGTGACACCGGGGAGCTGTTTTTT. Translation gives CASSPQGDTGELFF.

In this sample, this clonotype turned up a few times. The chain has TRBV20-1 and TRBJ2-3; 10 bases fit TRBD2. The germline V gene encodes CDR1 DFQATT and CDR2 SNEGSKA (reference sequence). The junction had 7 bases not matched to a gene; V was cut back by 6 bases and J by 4 bases. The CDR3 is 14 amino acids. DNA of the CDR3: TGCAGTGCCCCGGGACTAGCGAACGCAGATACGCAGTATTTT. This translates into CSAPGLANADTQYF.

This clonotype was found a few times. This chain uses TRBV2 with TRBJ1-4; a weak D match, TRBD1 (6 bases). CDR1 SNHLY and CDR2 FYNNEI come from the germline V gene. Trimming cost V 6 bases and J 3 bases, with 14 bases left between them. The length of the CDR3 is 15 residues. CDR3 bases: TGTGCCAGCAGAGGTCAGGGGTTAGCTAATGAAAAACTGTTTTTT. This encodes CASRGQGLANEKLFF.

The V and J genes are TRBV6-2 or TRBV6-3 and TRBJ2-1; TRBD2 agrees at 11 bases. V shed 6 bases, J shed 5 bases, and the junction held 6 bases outside the gene matches. The germline gives CDR1 MNHEY, CDR2 SVGEGT. This CDR3 contains 15 residues. CDR3 residues: CASSTGLAAHNEQFF. For the CDR3, the DNA is TGTGCCAGCAGCACGGGACTAGCGGCCCACAATGAGCAGTTCTTC.

This sequence joins TRBV7-9 and TRBJ2-3; the D gene is possibly TRBD1 (6 bases). V was cut by 5 bases and J by 0 bases, with 9 bases left in between. Germline lookup yields CDR1 SEHNR and CDR2 FQNEAQ (reference sequence). The CDR3 runs 14 residues. The CDR3 sequence is CASSTGLSTDTQYF. CDR3 sequence (DNA): TGTGCCAGCAGCACAGGGTTAAGCACAGATACGCAGTATTTT.

The V gene is TRBV5-1, the J gene TRBJ1-5; D gene unclear. Per the germline V gene, CDR1 is SGHRS and CDR2 is YFSETQ. The CDR3 has 15 amino acids. Trimming shortened V by 0 bases and J by 0 bases, and 7 bases separated the two germline ends. CDR3 residues: CASSLDGVSNQPQHF. For the CDR3, the DNA is TGCGCCAGCAGCTTGGATGGCGTTAGCAATCAGCCCCAGCATTTT.

V and J are TRBV24-1 and TRBJ2-1; TRBD1 matches at 10 bases. V was clipped by 5 bases and J by 7 bases; unmatched bases: 10. Germline CDR1 KGHDR, CDR2 SFDVKD. This CDR3 has 16 residues. The CDR3 coding sequence is TGTGCCACCAGTGGGACGGGACAGGGGCTTAGGAATGAGCAGTTCTTC. It specifies CATSGTGQGLRNEQFF.

This clonotype was found a few times. The V gene is TRBV15, the J gene TRBJ1-5; a possible D gene is TRBD1 (5 bases). The ends were cut back, 6 bases at V and 7 bases at J, with 22 bases in the middle. Germline V lookup: CDR1 LNHNV, CDR2 YYDKDF (reference sequence). This CDR3 contains 16 residues. The CDR3 sequence: CATRNTDWGVSQPQHF. Written as DNA, the CDR3 is TGTGCCACCAGAAATACGGACTGGGGCGTGAGCCAGCCCCAGCATTTT.